This TCR beta chain was found in a study of blood T cell repertoires in COVID-19. Background on the study: From the United States, Italy and Spain came samples of acute and convalescent COVID-19. Nucleic acid was either cDNA or gDNA, and it came from T cells, B-cell-depleted T cells, or PBMCs.

Produced via immunoSEQ multiplex PCR; TCRdb's table is partial and in-frame only. The data show fewer than 250,000 clones, about 84% seen once. Allocation to cohorts depended on clinical history reported by the participants. Trimming took 4 bases from V and 4 from J, leaving 26 bases between them. The CDR3 is 18 residues long. The V gene's germline CDR1 is SGHRS and CDR2 YFSETQ. Sample: PBMCs or T cells enriched from blood (not recorded which). This TCR came from a woman aged 45-60 years who had recovered from COVID-19. The chain joins TRBV5-1 to TRBJ2-5; tentative D call: TRBD2 (8 bases). Written as DNA, the CDR3 is TGCGCCAGCAGCCCGGCAGGGTCAGGGGGGCTAGCGGGAGAGACCCAGTACTTC. As protein: CASSPAGSGGLAGETQYF.